The 27 T cell receptor beta chains presented below share a single source sample, sequenced in a study of blood T cell repertoires in COVID-19. Measured with immunoSEQ multiplex PCR; TCRdb has only the in-frame clones, and not every one. In the table there are a few hundred thousand clones, approximately 86% of which are singletons. Input material: peripheral blood. The origin of the receptors is a man aged 55 to 69 with acute or convalescent COVID-19.

This chain joins TRBV7-2 and TRBJ1-2; 9 nucleotides line up with TRBD1. V was pared by 2 bases and J by 2 bases, with 9 bases of the junction left unmatched. Looked up from germline, CDR1 is SGHTA and CDR2 is FQGNSA. The CDR3 consists of 17 residues. The CDR3 reads CASSLLNTGTGNYGYTF. CDR3 nucleotide sequence: TGTGCCAGCAGCTTACTAAATACCGGGACAGGGAACTATGGCTACACCTTC.

This clone was observed once. This chain connects TRBV4-3 to TRBJ1-2; no definite D call. The CDR3 contains 15 residues. The V gene's germline CDR1 is LGHNA and CDR2 YSLEER. The V and J ends lost 3 bases and 4 bases respectively, with 15 bases between them. The CDR3 nucleotides are TGCGCCAGCAGCCAGGCAGTCGGCGCTAGCTATGGCTACACCTTC. This codes for CASSQAVGASYGYTF.

The V and J genes are TRBV7-9 and TRBJ1-4, with TRBD1 matching 7 bases. The germline V gene encodes CDR1 SEHNR and CDR2 FQNEAQ (reference sequence). CDR3 length: 16 amino acids. V shed 5 bases and J 4 bases; nucleotides not matched to a gene: 10. The CDR3 DNA reads TGTGCCAGCAGCCTACCCGGGACAGTATTTAATGAAAAACTGTTTTTT. As protein: CASSLPGTVFNEKLFF.

This clone turned up a few times. Different DNA sequences within this sample yield the same CDR3. This chain connects TRBV5-1 to TRBJ2-1, with 12 bases matching TRBD2. The trim removed 0 bases at V and 7 bases at J, leaving 11 bases unmatched. This CDR3 spans 18 amino acids. Germline lookup yields CDR1 SGHRS and CDR2 YFSETQ. The DNA of the CDR3 is TGCGCCAGCAGCTTGGGTCCTAGCGGGGGGGCTCCGGGAAATGAGCAGTTCTTC. It yields the protein CASSLGPSGGAPGNEQFF.

The V gene is TRBV18, the J gene TRBJ1-1; TRBD1 matches 10 bases. The CDR3 contains 16 residues. Per germline, CDR1 KGHSH and CDR2 LQKENI. V gave up 3 bases and J gave up 0 bases; unmatched junction bases: 4. The CDR3 loop is CASSPGQGLVNTEAFF. The CDR3 DNA follows: TGTGCCAGCTCACCGGGACAGGGGTTGGTGAACACTGAAGCTTTCTTT.

The V and J genes are TRBV7-9 and TRBJ1-4, with D tentatively TRBD1 (6 bases). The CDR3 runs to 16 residues. V lost 5 bases to trimming and J lost 5 bases, with 18 bases between them. Germline V gene sequence: CDR1 SEHNR, CDR2 FQNEAQ (reference sequence). The CDR3 DNA is TGTGCCAGCAGCCCCTTTAGGGGGACCCTAAATGAAAAACTGTTTTTT. This codes for CASSPFRGTLNEKLFF. The full variable domain, its missing parts supplied by reference TRBV7-9 and TRBJ1-4, is DTGVSQNPRHKITKRGQNVTFRCDPISEHNRLYWYRQTLGQGPEFLTYFQNEAQLEKSRLLSDRFSAERPKGSFSTLEIQRTEQGDSAMYLCASSPFRGTLNEKLFFGSGTQLSVL.

In this sample, this clone turned up a few times. The rearrangement joins TRBV18 to TRBJ1-1; 8 bases line up with TRBD1. Germline V gene lookup returns CDR1 KGHSH and CDR2 LQKENI. Trimming at V came to 5 bases and at J to 5 bases, leaving 10 bases not matched to a gene. This CDR3 is 15 amino acids long. As DNA, the CDR3 is TGTGCCAGCTCAACCCGGACAGGGTCTGGGACTGAAGCTTTCTTT. Its protein product is CASSTRTGSGTEAFF.

The V call is TRBV7-3, the J call TRBJ2-2; the match to TRBD1 covers 7 bases. CDR1 is SGHTA, CDR2 FQGTGA, per germline. V gave up 4 bases and J gave up 7 bases; unmatched junction bases: 9. The CDR3 loop spans 15 amino acids. The CDR3 DNA is TGTGCCAGCAGCTCGCCCCTACAGGGGATCGGGGAGCTGTTTTTT. It translates to CASSSPLQGIGELFF. The whole variable domain, remainder taken from reference TRBV7-3 and TRBJ2-2, is GAGVSQTPSNKVTEKGKYVELRCDPISGHTALYWYRQSLGQGPEFLIYFQGTGAADDSGLPNDRFFAVRPEGSVSTLKIQRTERGDSAVYLCASSSPLQGIGELFFGEGSRLTVL.

The chain links TRBV9 to TRBJ2-3; possibly TRBD1 for D (6 bases). Trimming removed 1 base from V and 4 bases from J, with 13 bases in between. The CDR3 is 15 amino acids. CDR1 and CDR2 from the germline V gene are SGDLS and YYNGEE. The CDR3 is CASSVTGGEADTQYF. DNA of the CDR3: TGTGCCAGCAGCGTAACTGGGGGCGAGGCAGATACGCAGTATTTT.

V gene TRBV6-5 combines with J gene TRBJ1-2; unclear D gene. Germline loops: CDR1 MNHEY, CDR2 SVGAGI. The CDR3 extends over 16 amino acids. Trimming cost V 0 bases and J 8 bases, with 19 bases left between them. Here the CDR3 DNA reads TGTGCCAGCAGTTACTCGTACCGCATCCCCCTGGGCGGCTACACCTTC. Protein: CASSYSYRIPLGGYTF.

The CDR3 DNA follows: TGCAGCGTAGGGACAGGGGCCTACACTGAAGCTTTCTTT. It translates to CSVGTGAYTEAFF. The rearrangement links TRBV29-1 to TRBJ1-1, with 10 bases fitting TRBD1. Per germline, CDR1 SQVTM and CDR2 ANQGSEA. This CDR3 comprises 13 residues. The V segment lost 6 bases and the J segment 3 bases; nucleotides outside the gene matches: 4.

V and J are TRBV7-2 and TRBJ2-5; D gene ambiguous. This CDR3 has 16 residues. CDR1 and CDR2 (germline): SGHTA, FQGNSA. The V and J ends lost 2 bases and 9 bases respectively, with 22 bases between them. CDR3 in DNA: TGTGCCAGCAGCTTAAATGTGCGGCGGCAGTTTAGTCCCCAGTACTTC. Its translation is CASSLNVRRQFSPQYF.

The chain is built from TRBV27 and TRBJ2-7, with 9 bases fitting TRBD1. This CDR3 has 14 amino acids. CDR1 is MNHEY and CDR2 is SMNVEV in the germline V gene (reference sequence). V shed 2 bases and J 4 bases; nucleotides not matched to a gene: 3. CDR3 bases: TGTGCCAGCAGTTTACTACAGGGGGCTTACGAGCAGTACTTC. Encoded protein: CASSLLQGAYEQYF.

The chain joins TRBV6-5 to TRBJ2-2; possible D gene TRBD1, 6 bases. Trimming took 7 bases from V and 0 from J, leaving 12 bases between them. CDR1 and CDR2 (germline): MNHEY, SVGAGI. The CDR3 consists of 15 residues. CDR3 nucleotide sequence: TGTGCCAGCACCCCGGGACACACGAACACCGGGGAGCTGTTTTTT. This codes for CASTPGHTNTGELFF.

The chain carries TRBV6-5 and TRBJ2-1; D is perhaps TRBD1 (6 bases). Germline values: CDR1 MNHEY, CDR2 SVGAGI. The length of the CDR3 is 15 residues. The germline V and J ends were trimmed by 2 bases and 7 bases, with 15 bases remaining between them. The CDR3 region has the DNA TGTGCCAGCAGTTACGCCAGGGGTGGAAATAATGAGCAGTTCTTC. Translating gives CASSYARGGNNEQFF.

The CDR3 is CASSLDGSSNTEAFF. CDR3 nucleotide sequence: TGTGCCAGCAGCTTAGACGGTAGTTCGAACACTGAAGCTTTCTTT. This chain links TRBV11-2 with TRBJ1-1; D not resolved. Trimming pared 0 bases from V and 1 base from J, leaving 9 bases between. Germline CDR1 is SGHAT and CDR2 is FQNNGV. CDR3 length equals 15 residues.

This chain joins TRBV13 and TRBJ2-3; D is possibly TRBD2 (5 bases). The length of the CDR3 is 13 residues. Germline CDR1 is PRHDT and CDR2 is FYEKMQ (reference sequence). The ends were cut back, 1 base at V and 4 bases at J, with 6 bases in the middle. The CDR3: CASSLVRADTQYF. The CDR3 DNA reads as TGTGCCAGCAGCTTAGTGCGGGCAGATACGCAGTATTTT.

This clone was seen a handful of times. The gene calls are TRBV7-9 and TRBJ2-5, with 8 bases aligning to TRBD1. CDR1 SEHNR and CDR2 FQNEAQ come from the germline V gene (reference sequence). Trimming removed 1 base from V and 1 base from J; junction bases left unmatched: 5. The CDR3 has 16 amino acids. CDR3 in amino acids: CASSLDHRGIQETQYF. CDR3 DNA sequence: TGTGCCAGCAGCTTAGATCACAGGGGGATCCAAGAGACCCAGTACTTC.

The CDR3 loop is CASSLVYPVSTNEKLFF. CDR3 coding DNA: TGTGCCAGCAGTTTAGTTTATCCAGTTTCAACTAATGAAAAACTGTTTTTT. The rearrangement uses TRBV27 and TRBJ1-4; D remains ambiguous. V was clipped by 2 bases and J by 0 bases, with 13 bases between them. From germline, CDR1 is MNHEY and CDR2 SMNVEV (reference sequence). The CDR3 totals 17 residues.

This chain connects TRBV7-8 to TRBJ1-2, with TRBD1 matching 7 bases. The CDR3 contains 14 residues. The germline V gene has CDR1 SGHVS and CDR2 FQNEAQ. With V trimmed by 5 bases and J by 1 base, 4 bases remained unmatched. CDR3 residues: CASSLGQLNYGYTF. For the CDR3, the DNA is TGTGCCAGCAGCCTGGGACAGCTTAACTATGGCTACACCTTC.

The rearrangement links TRBV5-1 to TRBJ2-7; 7 bases map to TRBD2. With V trimmed by 6 bases and J by 3 bases, 6 bases remained unmatched. Looked up from germline, CDR1 is SGHRS and CDR2 is YFSETQ. The CDR3 loop spans 13 amino acids. The CDR3 reads CASKWGGSYEQYF. CDR3 DNA sequence: TGCGCCAGCAAGTGGGGGGGAAGCTACGAGCAGTACTTC.

This rearrangement joins TRBV7-6 to TRBJ2-5; D possibly corresponds to TRBD2 (5 bases). Looked up from germline, CDR1 is SGHVS and CDR2 is FNYEAQ. Between the trimmed V and J ends, which lost 6 bases and 2 bases, there was a span of 16 bases. The CDR3 consists of 15 residues. DNA for the CDR3: TGTGCCAGCAGTCCCCTAGCTCAGAAACAAGAGACCCAGTACTTC. Translated: CASSPLAQKQETQYF. Drawing the rest from reference TRBV7-6 and TRBJ2-5, the complete variable domain is GAGVSQSPRYKVTKRGQDVALRCDPISGHVSLYWYRQALGQGPEFLTYFNYEAQQDKSGLPNDRFSAERPEGSISTLTIQRTEQRDSAMYRCASSPLAQKQETQYFGPGTRLLVL.

This chain links TRBV27 with TRBJ2-1; the match to TRBD2 covers 15 bases. J was trimmed by 1 base and V by 4 bases; bases with no gene match: 8. There are 19 residues in the CDR3. Germline CDR1 MNHEY, CDR2 SMNVEV (reference sequence). The CDR3 region has the DNA TGTGCCAGCAGTTCGGGACTAGCGGGGGGCGAGACGTCCTACAATGAGCAGTTCTTC. Translation: CASSSGLAGGETSYNEQFF.

This clone showed up just a few times. The J gene is TRBJ2-7, the V gene TRBV3-1 (or the pseudogene TRBV3-2), with TRBD1 as a possible D gene (7 bases). The V gene's germline CDR1 is LGHDT and CDR2 YNNKEL (reference sequence). There are 16 residues in the CDR3. Trimming took 3 bases from V and 3 from J, leaving 18 bases between them. This CDR3 reads CASSHGQGGLIYEQYF. Here the CDR3 DNA reads TGTGCCAGCAGCCACGGTCAGGGGGGCTTGATCTACGAGCAGTACTTC.

This clone is a singleton in its sample. The J gene is TRBJ2-3, the V gene TRBV6-6, with D possibly matching TRBD2 (6 bases). Trimming cost V 6 bases and J 1 base, with 8 bases left between them. CDR1 MNHNY and CDR2 SVGAGI come from the germline V gene (reference sequence). The CDR3 spans 13 residues. In DNA form, the CDR3 reads TGTGCCAGCAGCCCTAGCGGCACAGATACGCAGTATTTT. This sequence encodes CASSPSGTDTQYF.

The chain combines TRBV28 with TRBJ1-4, with 7 bases aligning to TRBD1. CDR1 is MDHEN, CDR2 SYDVKM, per germline. J lost 4 bases, V lost 3 bases, and 14 bases had no gene match. The CDR3 has 18 amino acids. The CDR3 bases are TGTGCCAGCAGTTTCCTTACAGGGGAAGTGGGGTATAATGAAAAACTGTTTTTT. Translation: CASSFLTGEVGYNEKLFF. Full variable domain (outside the CDR3, taken from reference TRBV28 and TRBJ1-4): DVKVTQSSRYLVKRTGEKVFLECVQDMDHENMFWYRQDPGLGLRLIYFSYDVKMKEKGDIPEGYSVSREKKERFSLILESASTNQTSMYLCASSFLTGEVGYNEKLFFGSGTQLSVL.

In nucleotides, the CDR3 is TGTGCCAGCAGTTACCCCAGGGGTAGCTCCTACGAGCAGTACTTC. Translating it yields CASSYPRGSSYEQYF. The chain has TRBV28 and TRBJ2-7, with D maybe TRBD1 (6 bases). The CDR3 extends over 15 amino acids. Trimming pared 4 bases from V and 0 bases from J, leaving 13 bases between. Germline V gene sequence: CDR1 MDHEN, CDR2 SYDVKM. Using reference TRBV28 and TRBJ2-7 for the parts outside the CDR3, the full variable domain is DVKVTQSSRYLVKRTGEKVFLECVQDMDHENMFWYRQDPGLGLRLIYFSYDVKMKEKGDIPEGYSVSREKKERFSLILESASTNQTSMYLCASSYPRGSSYEQYFGPGTRLTVT.